The 3 T cell receptor beta chains given below trace back to one sample, sequenced in a study of tumor-infiltrating lymphocytes in localized non-small cell lung cancer. The protocol was immunoSEQ multiplex PCR, while the TCRdb copy is restricted to in-frame clones and leaves out a portion. The data hold more than 12,000 clones, with roughly 75% observed a single time. The sequenced sample consisted of uninvolved lung tissue not adjacent to the tumor. The receptors derive from a human donor with non-small cell lung cancer.

This clone is termed large. V is TRBV30 and J is TRBJ1-2, with 11 bases aligning to TRBD1. V lost 4 bases, J lost 8 bases, and 6 bases stayed unmatched. CDR1 and CDR2 (germline): GTSNPN, SVGIG (reference sequence). CDR3 size: 13 residues. The CDR3 loop reads CAWKGQGESGYTF. CDR3 DNA sequence: TGTGCCTGGAAGGGACAGGGGGAATCCGGCTACACCTTC.

With respect to this clone: This same CDR3 is encoded by further DNA sequences in the sample. The chain employs TRBV6-1 and TRBJ1-1, with 7 bases that match TRBD1. The V and J ends lost 2 bases and 4 bases, in that order; junction bases with no gene match: 1. The germline gives CDR1 MNHNS, CDR2 SASEGT. The CDR3 is 13 amino acids. The CDR3 here is CASSERQGTEAFF. The CDR3 DNA is TGTGCCAGCAGTGAACGACAGGGCACTGAAGCTTTCTTT.

This clone was seen once. Compared with germline, one end of the junction differs, possibly owing to a read error. Other DNA sequences of this sample code for an identical CDR3. V and J are TRBV11-1 and TRBJ2-7; no definite D call. Germline V CDR1 and CDR2: SGHAT, FQDESV (reference sequence). This CDR3 is built from 12 residues. The CDR3, as DNA: TGCGCCAGCAGCTTGGTGGGTGGCGAGCAGTACTTC. Encoded protein: CASSLVGGEQYF.